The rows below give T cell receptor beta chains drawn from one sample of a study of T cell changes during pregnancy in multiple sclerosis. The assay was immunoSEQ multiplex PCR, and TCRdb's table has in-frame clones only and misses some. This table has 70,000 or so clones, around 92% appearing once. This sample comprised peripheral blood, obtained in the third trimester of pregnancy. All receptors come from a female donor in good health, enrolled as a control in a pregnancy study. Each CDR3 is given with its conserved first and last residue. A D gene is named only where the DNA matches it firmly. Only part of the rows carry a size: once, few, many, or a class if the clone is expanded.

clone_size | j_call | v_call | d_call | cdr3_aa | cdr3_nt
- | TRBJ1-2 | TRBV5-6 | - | CASSEASGRGYTF | TGTGCCAGCAGCGAGGCATCGGGGAGAGGCTACACCTTC
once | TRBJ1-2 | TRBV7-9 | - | CASSLDSHYGYTF | TGTGCCAGCAGTTTAGACAGCCACTATGGCTACACCTTC
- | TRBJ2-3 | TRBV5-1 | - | CASTGYTDTQYF | TGCGCCAGCACAGGGTACACAGATACGCAGTATTTT
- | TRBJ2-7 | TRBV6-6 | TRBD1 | CASSPRDRGTHEQYF | TGTGCCAGCAGTCCCCGGGACAGGGGAACCCACGAGCAGTACTTC
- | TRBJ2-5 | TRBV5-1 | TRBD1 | CASSSRTGGDSQYF | TGCGCCAGCAGCTCTAGGACAGGGGGTGATAGTCAGTACTTC
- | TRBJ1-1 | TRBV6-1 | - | CASSGAGNTEAFF | TGTGCCAGCAGCGGAGCGGGGAACACTGAAGCTTTCTTT
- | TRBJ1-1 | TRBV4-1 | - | CASSLKWVDSLMNTEAFF | TGCGCCAGCAGCCTTAAGTGGGTGGACAGCCTCATGAACACTGAAGCTTTCTTT
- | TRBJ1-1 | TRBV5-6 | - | CASSLKGLGAFTEAFF | TGTGCCAGCAGCTTGAAGGGTCTGGGGGCGTTCACTGAAGCTTTCTTT
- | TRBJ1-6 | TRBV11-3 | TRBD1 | CASSLGTGQNSPLHF | TGTGCCAGCAGCTTAGGAACGGGACAGAATTCACCCCTCCACTTT
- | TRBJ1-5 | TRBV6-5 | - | CASSYGGGQGNQPQHF | TGTGCCAGCAGTTACGGCGGGGGGCAGGGCAATCAGCCCCAGCATTTT
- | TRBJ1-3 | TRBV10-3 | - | CAISESIAGSGNTIYF | TGTGCCATCAGTGAGTCGATTGCCGGGTCCGGAAACACCATATATTTT
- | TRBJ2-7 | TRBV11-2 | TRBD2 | CASSLDRGGGSTYEQYF | TGTGCCAGCAGCTTAGATCGGGGCGGGGGGTCCACCTACGAGCAGTACTTC
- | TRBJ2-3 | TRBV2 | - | CASSESSVIDTQYF | TGTGCCAGCAGTGAATCCAGCGTGATAGATACGCAGTATTTT
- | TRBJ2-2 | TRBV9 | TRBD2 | CASSVALAGDSGELFF | TGTGCCAGCAGCGTGGCACTAGCGGGAGATTCCGGGGAGCTGTTTTTT
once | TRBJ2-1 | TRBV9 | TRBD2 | CASSVALAGYNEQFF | TGTGCCAGCAGCGTAGCTCTAGCGGGTTACAATGAGCAGTTCTTC
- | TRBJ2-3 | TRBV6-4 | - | CASSDTAATSTDTQYF | TGTGCCAGCAGTGACACGGCAGCGACTAGCACAGATACGCAGTATTTT
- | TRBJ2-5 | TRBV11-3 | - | CASSPQGQETQYF | TGTGCCAGCAGCCCTCAGGGCCAAGAGACCCAGTACTTC
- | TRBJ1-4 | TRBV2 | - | CASSEAGDPTNEKLFF | TGTGCCAGCAGTGAAGCGGGCGATCCAACTAATGAAAAACTGTTTTTT
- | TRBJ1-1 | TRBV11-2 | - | CASSWYPRKEVNTEAFF | TGTGCCAGCAGCTGGTACCCCAGAAAGGAGGTGAACACTGAAGCTTTCTTT
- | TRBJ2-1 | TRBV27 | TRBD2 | CASSSASGGAGRNEQFF | TGTGCCAGCAGTTCGGCTAGCGGGGGGGCCGGTCGAAATGAGCAGTTCTTC
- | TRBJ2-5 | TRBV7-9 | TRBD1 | CASGDRAQETQYF | TGTGCCAGCGGGGACAGGGCGCAAGAGACCCAGTACTTC
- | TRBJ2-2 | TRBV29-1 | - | CSVARANTGELFF | TGCAGCGTTGCCAGGGCGAACACCGGGGAGCTGTTTTTT
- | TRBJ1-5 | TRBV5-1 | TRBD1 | CASSFGDRDNQPQHF | TGCGCCAGCAGCTTCGGGGACAGGGACAATCAGCCCCAGCATTTT
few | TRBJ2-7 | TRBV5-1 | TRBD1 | CASSLAWDRSYEQYF | TGCGCCAGCAGCTTGGCTTGGGACAGGAGCTACGAGCAGTACTTC
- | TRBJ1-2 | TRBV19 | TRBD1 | CASSLLRTGNYGYTF | TGTGCCAGTAGTCTATTAAGGACAGGGAACTATGGCTACACCTTC
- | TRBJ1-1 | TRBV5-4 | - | CASSSWGGAVAFF | TGTGCCAGCAGCTCCTGGGGGGGCGCGGTGGCTTTCTTT
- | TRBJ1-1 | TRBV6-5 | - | CASSPTFGDTEAFF | TGTGCCAGCAGCCCGACCTTCGGGGACACTGAAGCTTTCTTT
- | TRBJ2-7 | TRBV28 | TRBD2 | CASSPHLAGSEEQYF | TGTGCCAGCAGTCCTCATCTAGCGGGATCCGAGGAGCAGTACTTC
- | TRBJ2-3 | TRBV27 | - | CASSSSLRGFTDTQYF | TGTGCCAGCAGTTCCTCGTTACGGGGGTTCACAGATACGCAGTATTTT
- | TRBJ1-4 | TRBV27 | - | CASSFSGFEKLFF | TGTGCCAGCAGTTTTTCGGGTTTTGAAAAACTGTTTTTT
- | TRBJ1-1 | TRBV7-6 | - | CASSPGEGRASAFF | TGTGCCAGCAGCCCCGGCGAGGGGAGGGCTAGCGCTTTCTTT
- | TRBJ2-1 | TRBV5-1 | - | CASSFRFSYNEQFF | TGCGCCAGCAGCTTTCGGTTCTCCTACAATGAGCAGTTCTTC
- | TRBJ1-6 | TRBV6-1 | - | CASSARDNSPLHF | TGTGCCAGCAGTGCCAGGGATAATTCACCCCTCCACTTT
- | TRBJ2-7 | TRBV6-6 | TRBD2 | CASSHTEAGDYYEQYF | TGTGCCAGCAGTCACACCGAGGCGGGAGACTACTACGAGCAGTACTTC
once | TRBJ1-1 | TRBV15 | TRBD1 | CATSLQGFSSEAFF | TGTGCCACCAGTCTACAGGGGTTCTCATCTGAAGCTTTCTTT
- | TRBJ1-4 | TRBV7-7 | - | CASSQGTAEKLFF | TGTGCTAGCAGCCAGGGGACGGCCGAAAAACTGTTTTTT
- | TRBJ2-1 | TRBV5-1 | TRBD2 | CASSATSGGANEQFF | TGCGCCAGCAGCGCTACTAGCGGGGGGGCAAATGAGCAGTTCTTC
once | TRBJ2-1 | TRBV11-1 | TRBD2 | CASTPAGDNEQFF | TGTGCCAGCACCCCCGCGGGGGACAATGAGCAGTTCTTC
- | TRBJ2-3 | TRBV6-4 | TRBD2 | CASSEASGHTDTQYF | TGTGCCAGCAGTGAGGCTAGCGGTCACACAGATACGCAGTATTTT
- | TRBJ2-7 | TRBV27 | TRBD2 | CASSGLAGAGHYEQYF | TGTGCCAGCAGCGGACTAGCGGGCGCGGGCCACTACGAGCAGTACTTC
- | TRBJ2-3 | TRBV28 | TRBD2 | CASSLRTSAITDTQYF | TGTGCCAGCAGTTTGCGGACTAGCGCCATCACAGATACGCAGTATTTT
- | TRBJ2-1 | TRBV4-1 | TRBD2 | CASSPAPLAGGRNEQFF | TGCGCCAGCAGCCCTGCCCCCCTAGCGGGGGGCAGGAATGAGCAGTTCTTC
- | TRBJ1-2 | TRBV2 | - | CASRASGTNYGYTF | TGTGCCAGCAGAGCCAGCGGGACTAACTATGGCTACACCTTC